Only a few counts were recorded for the clone carrying this T cell receptor beta chain. The source of the sample is a study of T cell repertoires in cytomegalovirus infection. TCRdb independently ran MiXCR on the reads; one entry per CDR3 protein. The sample lists approximately 180,000 distinct CDR3 sequences; about a sixth were seen once. CDR3 length equals 15 residues. V was cut by 5 bases and J by 2 bases, with 16 bases left in between. Germline loops: CDR1 SGHVS, CDR2 FNYEAQ. This clonotype originated in a human donor in good health (CMV status not recorded). Some clones in this sample may be carry-over from other donors' samples. The J gene is TRBJ2-7, the V gene TRBV7-6, with D perhaps matching TRBD1 (6 bases). The sample comprised CD8+ T cells from PBMCs. The CDR3 loop reads CASSPRGGETYEQYF. CDR3 bases: TGTGCCAGCAGCCCACGAGGGGGAGAAACCTACGAGCAGTACTTC.